This T cell receptor (beta chain) comes out of a study of shared clonotypes between healthy human individuals. Study-wide context: Aged 18 to 49, the donors were a couple of women and a few men. The study, taken as a whole, reports: Clonotypes which were not shared had lower generation probabilities than clonotypes that all four donors shared.

Here immunoSEQ multiplex PCR was the method, and the copy in TCRdb shows in-frame clones only, minus some. Here the sample spans around 2.1 million clones, around 95% being singletons. The CDR3 is made up of 16 amino acids. Germline V CDR1 and CDR2: SQVTM, ANQGSEA. J lost 0 bases, V lost 8 bases, and 8 bases had no gene match. The count of this clone is one. Its antigen remains unknown. Sequenced input: naive CD4+ T cells sorted from blood. Regarding subset: CD45RA+ positively selected. This sequence was found in a young man in good health. The chain combines TRBV29-1 with TRBJ2-6, with 9 nucleotides matching TRBD2. CDR3 DNA sequence: TGCAGCACCCGAGCGGGGGGAAACTCTGGGGCCAACGTCCTGACTTTC. Translation: CSTRAGGNSGANVLTF.